This entry lists 19 T cell receptor beta chains sequenced from one sample in a study of blood T cell repertoires in COVID-19. Produced via immunoSEQ multiplex PCR; TCRdb's table is partial and in-frame only. This repertoire shows 150,000 or so clones, approximately 85% found once; its top ten account for about 10%. Sequenced: peripheral blood. All receptors come from a man aged 60-69 years with active or convalescent COVID-19.

The chain employs TRBV5-6 and TRBJ1-2; the match to TRBD1 covers 12 bases. The germline V gene encodes CDR1 SGHDT and CDR2 YYEEEE. The CDR3 runs 17 residues. V gave up 2 bases and J gave up 5 bases; unmatched junction bases: 10. CDR3 in DNA: TGTGCCAGCAGCTTCCCGGGACAGGGGGCTTTGTGGTATGGCTACACCTTC. Its protein is CASSFPGQGALWYGYTF.

This clone was detected only once. The chain has TRBV7-6 and TRBJ2-5, with TRBD2 identical over 8 bases. The CDR3 loop spans 18 amino acids. CDR1 and CDR2 (germline): SGHVS, FNYEAQ. V was clipped by 1 base and J by 3 bases; unmatched bases: 13. The CDR3 nucleotides are TGTGCCAGCAGCTTAGGTCCTCCTCGACTAGCGAAAAAAGAGACCCAGTACTTC. Amino acid sequence: CASSLGPPRLAKKETQYF.

The chain combines TRBV5-1 with TRBJ2-7; TRBD2 matches at 11 bases. This CDR3 region has 16 residues. The V and J ends lost 4 bases and 1 base, in that order; junction bases with no gene match: 7. Germline lookup yields CDR1 SGHRS and CDR2 YFSETQ. The CDR3 nucleotides are TGCGCCAGCAGCCAGAGACTAGCGGGAACATCCTACGAGCAGTACTTC. Residues: CASSQRLAGTSYEQYF. Filled out from reference TRBV5-1 and TRBJ2-7, the complete variable domain reads KAGVTQTPRYLIKTRGQQVTLSCSPISGHRSVSWYQQTPGQGLQFLFEYFSETQRNKGNFPGRFSGRQFSNSRSEMNVSTLELGDSALYLCASSQRLAGTSYEQYFGPGTRLTVT.

CDR3 sequence reads: CASTFVTDTQYF. As DNA, the CDR3 is TGTGCCAGCACCTTCGTCACAGATACGCAGTATTTT. The J gene is TRBJ2-3, the V gene TRBV7-9; D is uncertain. V was shortened by 7 bases and J by 2 bases, with 7 bases between the two germline ends. Germline V gene sequence: CDR1 SEHNR, CDR2 FQNEAQ (reference sequence). The CDR3 consists of 12 residues.

The chain recombines TRBV7-2 with TRBJ1-6; possibly TRBD1 for D (6 bases). Germline V CDR1 and CDR2: SGHTA, FQGNSA. The CDR3 has 15 residues. The V end was cut by 5 bases, the J end by 5 bases, with 13 bases between. The CDR3: CASSTQGFNNSPLHF. CDR3 in DNA: TGTGCCAGCAGCACACAGGGTTTTAATAATTCACCCCTCCACTTT.

J is TRBJ2-5 and V is TRBV5-6, with D maybe TRBD2 (5 bases). V was pared by 0 bases and J by 1 base, with 10 bases between. The CDR3 is made up of 15 amino acids. Germline CDR1 is SGHDT and CDR2 is YYEEEE. This chain's CDR3 is CASSLAGLAQETQYF. CDR3 bases: TGTGCCAGCAGCTTGGCCGGGCTAGCCCAAGAGACCCAGTACTTC.

V gene TRBV6-4 combines with J gene TRBJ2-1, with TRBD2 as a possible D gene (6 bases). Trimming stripped 4 bases from V and 0 bases from J, with 10 bases between. There are 15 residues in the CDR3. Germline CDR1 is MRHNA and CDR2 is SNTAGT. The CDR3 loop reads CASSATSSSYNEQFF. Here the CDR3 DNA reads TGTGCCAGCAGTGCGACTAGTAGCTCCTACAATGAGCAGTTCTTC.

The chain is built from TRBV3-1 (or the pseudogene TRBV3-2) and TRBJ2-7; 11 positions agree with TRBD2. The CDR3 runs to 15 residues. Germline trimming cut 4 bases from V and 4 bases from J; bases unmatched to any gene: 6. CDR1 is LGHDT and CDR2 is YNNKEL in the germline V gene (reference sequence). CDR3 bases: TGTGCCAGCAGCCTCGGGACTAGCGGACCTTACGAGCAGTACTTC. Translation: CASSLGTSGPYEQYF.

The chain links TRBV6-1 to TRBJ2-1, with D hard to call. The CDR3 consists of 14 residues. V lost 2 bases and J lost 4, with 9 bases in between. Germline-derived CDR1 and CDR2 are MNHNS and SASEGT. The CDR3 sequence is CASSEMSLYNEQFF. In DNA form, the CDR3 reads TGTGCCAGCAGTGAAATGAGTTTATACAATGAGCAGTTCTTC.

This chain joins TRBV5-6 and TRBJ1-1, with 7 bases identical to TRBD1. This CDR3 spans 12 amino acids. The V gene end was trimmed by 4 bases and the J gene end by 8 bases; junction bases not matched to a gene: 5. From germline, CDR1 is SGHDT and CDR2 YYEEEE. CDR3 residues: CASSTRQGEAFF. The CDR3 DNA follows: TGTGCCAGCAGCACCCGACAGGGAGAAGCTTTCTTT. Full variable domain (missing parts from reference TRBV5-6 and TRBJ1-1): DAGVTQSPTHLIKTRGQQVTLRCSPKSGHDTVSWYQQALGQGPQFIFQYYEEEERQRGNFPDRFSGHQFPNYSSELNVNALLLGDSALYLCASSTRQGEAFFGQGTRLTVV.

The chain employs TRBV5-6 and TRBJ2-7; unclear D gene. CDR1 is SGHDT, CDR2 YYEEEE, per germline. Trimming stripped 4 bases from V and 4 bases from J, with 18 bases between. The CDR3 is 15 residues long. The CDR3 DNA sequence: TGTGCCAGCAGCGCCCTCGCCGAGGTAGTTTACGAGCAGTACTTC. Its translation: CASSALAEVVYEQYF.

This rearrangement joins TRBV3-1 (or the pseudogene TRBV3-2) to TRBJ2-1; 16 nucleotides match TRBD2. J was trimmed by 9 bases and V by 2 bases; bases with no gene match: 10. This CDR3 is 18 amino acids long. Germline loops: CDR1 LGHDT, CDR2 YNNKEL (reference sequence). In nucleotides, the CDR3 is TGTGCCAGCAGCCAATCCGGGACTAGCGGGGGGGCTAGGGTTGAGCAGTTCTTC. Translation gives CASSQSGTSGGARVEQFF.

This clone was counted only a few times. The chain joins TRBV6-5 to TRBJ2-3; 7 nucleotides agree with TRBD2. Germline CDR1 is MNHEY and CDR2 is SVGAGI. Trimming removed 7 bases from V and 8 bases from J; junction bases left unmatched: 9. The CDR3 spans 13 residues. The CDR3 coding sequence is TGTGCCAGCATACGGCGGGGGTGGGCTACGCAGTATTTT. Translated: CASIRRGWATQYF.

The chain uses TRBV7-9 and TRBJ1-3; D gene unclear. The ends were cut back, 1 base at V and 3 bases at J, with 10 bases in the middle. The germline V gene has CDR1 SEHNR and CDR2 FQNEAQ (reference sequence). The CDR3 has 15 amino acids. CDR3 DNA sequence: TGTGCCAGCAGCTTAGGGCGGGTTCTTGGAAACACCATATATTTT. Translated: CASSLGRVLGNTIYF.

This chain joins TRBV2 and TRBJ2-7; 7 bases line up with TRBD2. The CDR3 loop spans 15 amino acids. V gave up 7 bases and J gave up 4 bases; unmatched junction bases: 13. Looked up from germline, CDR1 is SNHLY and CDR2 is FYNNEI. CDR3 in amino acids: CASTLRRGGEYEQYF. CDR3 sequence (DNA): TGTGCCAGCACCCTCCGGCGCGGGGGAGAATACGAGCAGTACTTC.

The chain employs TRBV5-5 and TRBJ1-5, with D possibly TRBD1 on 5 matching bases. V was clipped by 0 bases and J by 4 bases, with 11 bases between them. CDR1 is SGHKS and CDR2 is YYEKEE in the germline V gene (reference sequence). The CDR3 contains 15 residues. The DNA for the CDR3 is TGTGCCAGCAGCTTGGGCAGGGCCTTTAATCAGCCCCAGCATTTT. It codes for CASSLGRAFNQPQHF.

Only a few counts were recorded for this clone. This rearrangement joins TRBV5-1 to TRBJ2-3; 9 nucleotides align to TRBD2. The V and J ends lost 3 bases and 0 bases, in that order; junction bases with no gene match: 2. The CDR3 is 15 amino acids. CDR1 and CDR2 from the germline V gene are SGHRS and YFSETQ. The CDR3 DNA is TGCGCCAGCAGCTCGAGCGGGAGGAGCACAGATACGCAGTATTTT. It is translated as CASSSSGRSTDTQYF. Full variable domain (outside the CDR3, taken from reference TRBV5-1 and TRBJ2-3): KAGVTQTPRYLIKTRGQQVTLSCSPISGHRSVSWYQQTPGQGLQFLFEYFSETQRNKGNFPGRFSGRQFSNSRSEMNVSTLELGDSALYLCASSSSGRSTDTQYFGPGTRLTVL.

The rearrangement links TRBV7-2 to TRBJ2-7; 8 bases agree with TRBD2. Trimming removed 5 bases from V and 4 bases from J; junction bases left unmatched: 10. The CDR3 is 15 residues long. CDR1 is SGHTA, CDR2 FQGNSA, per germline. This CDR3 reads CASSTQAGDLYEQYF. Here the CDR3 DNA reads TGTGCCAGCAGCACCCAAGCGGGGGACTTATACGAGCAGTACTTC.

This chain uses TRBV12-3 or TRBV12-4 with TRBJ1-2, with a weak D call TRBD1 (5 bases). The V gene lost 3 bases and the J gene lost 7 bases, with 12 bases spanning the gap. The CDR3 spans 13 residues. CDR3: CASSFTGGSGYTF. CDR3 nucleotide sequence: TGTGCCAGCAGTTTCACCGGGGGATCTGGCTACACCTTC.